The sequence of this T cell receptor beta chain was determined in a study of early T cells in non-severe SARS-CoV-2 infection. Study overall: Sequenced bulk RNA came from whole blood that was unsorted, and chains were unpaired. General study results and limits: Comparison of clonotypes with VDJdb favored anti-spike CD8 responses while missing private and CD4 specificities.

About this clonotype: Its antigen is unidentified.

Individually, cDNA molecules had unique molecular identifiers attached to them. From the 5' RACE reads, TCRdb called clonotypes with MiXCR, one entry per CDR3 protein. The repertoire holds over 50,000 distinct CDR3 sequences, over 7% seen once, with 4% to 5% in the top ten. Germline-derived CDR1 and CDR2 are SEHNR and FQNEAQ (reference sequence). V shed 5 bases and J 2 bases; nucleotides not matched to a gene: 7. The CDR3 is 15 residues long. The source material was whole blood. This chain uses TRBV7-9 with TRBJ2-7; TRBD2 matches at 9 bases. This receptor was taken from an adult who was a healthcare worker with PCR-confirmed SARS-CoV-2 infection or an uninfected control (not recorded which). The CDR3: CASSPRLAETYEQYF. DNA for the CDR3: TGTGCCAGCAGCCCCCGACTAGCGGAGACCTACGAGCAGTACTTC. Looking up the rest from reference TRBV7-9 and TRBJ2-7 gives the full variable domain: DTGVSQNPRHKITKRGQNVTFRCDPISEHNRLYWYRQTLGQGPEFLTYFQNEAQLEKSRLLSDRFSAERPKGSFSTLEIQRTEQGDSAMYLCASSPRLAETYEQYFGPGTRLTVT.